A selection of T cell receptor beta chains follows, all from one sample in a study of cytomegalovirus exposure and HLA in healthy donors. The repertoire was sequenced with immunoSEQ multiplex PCR; TCRdb's copy has only in-frame clones and lacks some. The repertoire holds over 150,000 clones, with 80% to 90% as singletons. The sample consisted of PBMCs. The receptors come from a young man in good health and CMV-seropositive. Each CDR3 is given with its conserved first and last residue. A D gene is named only where the DNA matches it firmly. Part of the rows lack a size; the others show once, few, many or a class for expanded clones.

.	TRBD2	TRBV9	TRBJ2-1	TGTGCCAGCAGCGTACCCTTCAAGGGCAGCGGGATGACAAGATCCTACAATGAGCAGTTCTTC	CASSVPFKGSGMTRSYNEQFF
.	.	TRBV5-6	TRBJ1-2	TGTGCCAGCAGCTTGGGACAGGAGGAGCGTGGCTACACCTTC	CASSLGQEERGYTF
.	TRBD2	TRBV15	TRBJ2-5	TGTGCCACCAGCAGGGGGACTAGCGAGGAGACCCAGTACTTC	CATSRGTSEETQYF
.	TRBD1	TRBV6-1	TRBJ1-2	TGTGCCAGCAGTGGGGCGGACAGGGCTAACTATGGCTACACCTTC	CASSGADRANYGYTF
once	TRBD1	TRBV5-5	TRBJ1-5	TGTGCCAGCAGCTTGGTTACAGGGGGAAGTCAGCCCCAGCATTTT	CASSLVTGGSQPQHF
.	.	TRBV9	TRBJ2-1	TGTGCCAGCAGCGATTCAGGCCATGAGCAGTTCTTC	CASSDSGHEQFF
.	.	TRBV7-9	TRBJ2-1	TGTGCCAGCAGCTCCACATCTTATGAGTTCTTC	CASSSTSYEFF
.	TRBD2	TRBV7-2	TRBJ2-7	TGTGCCAGCAGCTTAGGGCGAACTAGCGGTTACGAGCAGTACTTC	CASSLGRTSGYEQYF
few	.	TRBV2	TRBJ1-5	TGTGCCAGCAGCCCAGGGGTTGGCAATCAGCCCCAGCATTTT	CASSPGVGNQPQHF
few	TRBD1	TRBV5-1	TRBJ1-1	TGCGCCAGCGCCCGGGACAGGGGGGGCACTGAAGCTTTCTTT	CASARDRGGTEAFF
.	TRBD1	TRBV4-3	TRBJ1-2	TGCGCCAGCAGCCAATATTCGGCAGGGGGCTTGGGGGGCTACACCTTC	CASSQYSAGGLGGYTF